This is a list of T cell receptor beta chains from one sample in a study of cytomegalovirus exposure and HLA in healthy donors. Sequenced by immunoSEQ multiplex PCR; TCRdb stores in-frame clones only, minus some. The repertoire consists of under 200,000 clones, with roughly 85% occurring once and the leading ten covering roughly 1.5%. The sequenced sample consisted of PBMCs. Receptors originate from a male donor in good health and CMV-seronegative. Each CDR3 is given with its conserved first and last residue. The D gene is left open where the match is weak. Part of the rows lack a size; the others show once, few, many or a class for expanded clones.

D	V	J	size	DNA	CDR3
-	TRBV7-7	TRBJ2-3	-	TGTGCCAGCAGCCGGACTCAATTCGAAGGAGATACGCAGTATTTT	CASSRTQFEGDTQYF
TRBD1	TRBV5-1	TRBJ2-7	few	TGCGCCAGCACCCGGGGACAGGGGGGCTACGAGCAGTACTTC	CASTRGQGGYEQYF
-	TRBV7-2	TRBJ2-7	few	TGTGCCAGAATCTCAGGGTCTGCCTCCTACGAGCAGTACTTC	CARISGSASYEQYF
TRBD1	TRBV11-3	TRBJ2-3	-	TGTGCCAGCAGCTTGACAGGGACAGATACGCAGTATTTT	CASSLTGTDTQYF
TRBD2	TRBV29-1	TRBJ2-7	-	TGCAGCGTTGTTGGGACTAGCGGGAAGACTCTCTACGAGCAGTACTTC	CSVVGTSGKTLYEQYF
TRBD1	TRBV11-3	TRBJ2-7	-	TGTGCCAGCAGCTCAGGACAGGGGTTCTCCTACGAGCAGTACTTC	CASSSGQGFSYEQYF
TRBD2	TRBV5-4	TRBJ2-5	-	TGTGCCAGCAGCTTAGCGGGGGCCCTTGGAGAGACCCAGTACTTC	CASSLAGALGETQYF
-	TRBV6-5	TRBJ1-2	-	TGTGCCAGCAGTGAAGGTGACAGCTCGTATGGCTACACCTTC	CASSEGDSSYGYTF
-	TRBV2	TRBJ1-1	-	TGTGCCAGCAGGGAGGGGACTGAAGCTTTCTTT	CASREGTEAFF
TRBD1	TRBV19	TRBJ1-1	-	TGTGCCACTCTTCCAGGGGGCTATAACACTGAAGCTTTCTTT	CATLPGGYNTEAFF
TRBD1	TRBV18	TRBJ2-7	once	TGTGCCAGCTCACCCCCGGGACAGAGCTACGAGCAGTACTTC	CASSPPGQSYEQYF
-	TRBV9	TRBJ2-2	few	TGTGCCAGCAGCGTAGTTTCGAGGGACACCGGGGAGCTGTTTTTT	CASSVVSRDTGELFF
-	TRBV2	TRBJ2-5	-	TGTGCCAGCAGTGTGATTGGACTATCCAAAGAGACCCAGTACTTC	CASSVIGLSKETQYF
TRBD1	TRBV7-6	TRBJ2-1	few	TGTGCCAGCAGCCTAGGGGGCCAGAGCAATAAGCAGTTCTTC	CASSLGGQSNKQFF
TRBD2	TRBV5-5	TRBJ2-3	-	TGTGCCAGCAGCTTGGCCATGACTAGCGGGGGGGCCGCAGATACGCAGTATTTT	CASSLAMTSGGAADTQYF
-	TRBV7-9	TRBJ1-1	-	TGTGCCAGCAGACCTCAGGGGTGGGCTGAAGCTTTCTTT	CASRPQGWAEAFF
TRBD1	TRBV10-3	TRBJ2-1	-	TGTGCCATCGACCCGGGACAGGGTCGGTGGTTAGGCTCCTACAATGAGCAGTTCTTC	CAIDPGQGRWLGSYNEQFF
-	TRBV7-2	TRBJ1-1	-	TGTGCCAGCGTGTGGGGGCTCAAAGCTTTCTTT	CASVWGLKAFF
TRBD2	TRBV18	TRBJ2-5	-	TGTGCCAGCTCACCACCGGGACTAAGCCAAGAGACCCAGTACTTC	CASSPPGLSQETQYF
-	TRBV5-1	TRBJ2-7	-	TGCGCCAGCAGCTTGGTGGCCCAAGCGGGCTACGAGCAGTACTTC	CASSLVAQAGYEQYF
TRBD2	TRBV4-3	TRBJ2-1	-	TGCGCCAGCAGCCAAGAGTATCCGGGAGGCGCGTACAATGAGCAGTTCTTC	CASSQEYPGGAYNEQFF
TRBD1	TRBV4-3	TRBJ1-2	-	TGCGCCAGCAGCCGAAACGGACAGGGGAACTATGGCTACACCTTC	CASSRNGQGNYGYTF
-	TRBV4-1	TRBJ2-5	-	TGCGCCAGCAGCGAAGGGCAGGGAATCGAGACCCAGTACTTC	CASSEGQGIETQYF
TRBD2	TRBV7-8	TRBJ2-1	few	TGTGCCAGCAGCTTAGCGAGGGATGTGGGACTAGCATTTTCCTACAATGAGCAGTTCTTC	CASSLARDVGLAFSYNEQFF
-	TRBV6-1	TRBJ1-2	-	TGTGCCAGCAGTGAAGTAAGCAATCTCGGCTATGGCTACACCTTC	CASSEVSNLGYGYTF
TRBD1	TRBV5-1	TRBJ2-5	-	TGCGCCAGCAGCTTGGATGGACAGGGGGCCGGAGAGACCCAGTACTTC	CASSLDGQGAGETQYF
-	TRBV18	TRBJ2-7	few	TGTGCCAGCTCACCGTATCAGAGGGCCGAGCAGTACTTC	CASSPYQRAEQYF
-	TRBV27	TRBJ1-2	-	TGTGCCAGCAGTATCCGACAGGACCCTAACTATGGCTACACCTTC	CASSIRQDPNYGYTF
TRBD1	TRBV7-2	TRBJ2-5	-	TGTGCCAGCAGCCGATACTATCGACAGGGAAGGGGAGAGACCCAGTACTTC	CASSRYYRQGRGETQYF
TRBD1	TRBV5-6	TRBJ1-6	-	TGTGCCAGCACCCTGACTGTTGGGACAGGGGCTCCTCTTGGCTCACCCCTCCACTTT	CASTLTVGTGAPLGSPLHF
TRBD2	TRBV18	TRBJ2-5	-	TGTGCCAGCTCACCGGCTAGCGGGGCACCCTACCAAGAGACCCAGTACTTC	CASSPASGAPYQETQYF
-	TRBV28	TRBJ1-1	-	TGTGCCAGCAGTTTAACTCAAATAATGAACACTGAAGCTTTCTTT	CASSLTQIMNTEAFF
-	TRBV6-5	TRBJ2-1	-	TGTGCCAGCAGTTACGGAGGGTACAATGAGCAGTTCTTC	CASSYGGYNEQFF
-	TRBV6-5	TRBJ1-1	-	TGTGCCAGCAGTTACGGACCGGGAGGCGTCACTGAAGCTTTCTTT	CASSYGPGGVTEAFF
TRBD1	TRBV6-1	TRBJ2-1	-	TGTGCCAGCAGTGAGTTACCAGGGGGCGCTACGAATGAGCAGTTCTTC	CASSELPGGATNEQFF
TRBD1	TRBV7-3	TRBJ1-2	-	TGTGCCAGCAGCCCGCGGACAGGGGACGGCTACACCTTC	CASSPRTGDGYTF
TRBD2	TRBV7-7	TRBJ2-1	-	TGTGCCAGCAGCTTGTCGACTAGCGGGGGGACTCAGTTCTTC	CASSLSTSGGTQFF
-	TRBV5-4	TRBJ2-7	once	TGTGCCAGCAGCCAGGGGGCAGCGGGGCGGACCTACGAGCAGTACTTC	CASSQGAAGRTYEQYF
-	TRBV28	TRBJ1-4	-	TGTGCCAGCAGCAATGGGGGGGGGTCCCAGGGCAGAGAAAAACTGTTTTTT	CASSNGGGSQGREKLFF
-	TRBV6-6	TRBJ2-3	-	TGTGCCAGCAGTTCCAGGGGCCTCACAGATACGCAGTATTTT	CASSSRGLTDTQYF
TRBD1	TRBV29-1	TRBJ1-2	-	TGCAGCGTGGACCCAGGGGGCTCTAACTATGGCTACACCTTC	CSVDPGGSNYGYTF